The 26 T cell receptor beta chains below come from one sample, sequenced in a study of T cell responses to AZD1222 COVID-19 vaccine. This table comes from immunoSEQ multiplex PCR, and its TCRdb copy is limited to in-frame clones, with some not included. The repertoire includes fewer than 150,000 clones, roughly nine tenths of them detected once, and roughly a tenth sits in the top ten. The source was peripheral blood, collected on day 0 of AZD1222 vaccination. The receptors originated from an adult in good health.

The CDR3 protein is CASSIWGHQETQYF. The CDR3 nucleotides read TGTGCCAGTAGTATTTGGGGACACCAAGAGACCCAGTACTTC. This sequence joins TRBV19 and TRBJ2-5; D might be TRBD1 or TRBD2, each matching 5 bases. This CDR3 contains 14 residues. The V end was cut by 3 bases, the J end by 0 bases, with 8 bases between. Germline assignment: CDR1 LNHDA and CDR2 SQIVND (reference sequence).

This chain uses TRBV30 with TRBJ2-1, with 11 bases fitting TRBD2. V trimming: 2 bases; J trimming: 11 bases; junction bases outside the gene matches: 2. CDR3 size: 12 residues. Germline V CDR1 and CDR2: GTSNPN, SVGIG (reference sequence). Here the CDR3 DNA reads TGTGCCTGGAGTCCTAGCGGGGGGAAGCAGTTCTTC. Translation: CAWSPSGGKQFF.

The CDR3, as DNA: TGCAGCGTTGACAGGGGTAATGAGCAGTTCTTC. It is translated as CSVDRGNEQFF. This rearrangement joins TRBV29-1 to TRBJ2-1; TRBD1 is a possible D gene (6 bases). CDR1 is SQVTM, CDR2 ANQGSEA, per germline. V lost 3 bases, J lost 7 bases, and 7 bases lay in between. CDR3 size: 11 residues.

The V gene is TRBV30, the J gene TRBJ2-7, with 7 bases lining up with TRBD1. Per germline, CDR1 GTSNPN and CDR2 SVGIG (reference sequence). V was clipped by 5 bases and J by 0 bases; unmatched bases: 7. This CDR3 spans 14 amino acids. CDR3 in amino acids: CAWEQGFSSYEQYF. As DNA, the CDR3 is TGTGCCTGGGAACAGGGGTTTAGCTCCTACGAGCAGTACTTC.

V usage is TRBV2 and J usage is TRBJ2-3; D may be TRBD1 or TRBD2 (5 bases each). The CDR3 is 14 amino acids. The germline CDR1 and CDR2 sequences are SNHLY and FYNNEI. V was clipped by 6 bases and J by 4 bases, with 14 bases between them. The CDR3 sequence: CASSGTYSPDTQYF. As DNA, the CDR3 is TGTGCCAGCAGCGGGACCTACTCCCCAGATACGCAGTATTTT.

V is TRBV7-3 and J is TRBJ2-5, with D tentatively TRBD1 or TRBD2 (6 bases each). Germline lookup yields CDR1 SGHTA and CDR2 FQGTGA. CDR3 length: 14 amino acids. V lost 5 bases, J lost 5 bases, and 15 bases lay in between. In nucleotides, the CDR3 is TGTGCCAGCAGCAAAGATGGGGGGCTGGAGACCCAGTACTTC. Its translation is CASSKDGGLETQYF.

The chain joins TRBV24-1 to TRBJ1-2; possibly TRBD1 for D (5 bases). The CDR3 loop spans 13 amino acids. The germline V and J ends were trimmed by 10 bases and 2 bases, with 13 bases remaining between them. Germline CDR1 reads KGHDR; CDR2 reads SFDVKD. CDR3 region: CATSTGNNYGYTF. In nucleotides, the CDR3 is TGTGCCACGTCAACAGGTAACAACTATGGCTACACCTTC.

The genes are TRBV27 and TRBJ1-1; TRBD1 aligns across 9 bases. In germline, CDR1 is MNHEY, CDR2 SMNVEV (reference sequence). Unmatched junction bases numbered 7, after V lost 7 bases and J lost 1 base. There are 15 residues in the CDR3. The CDR3 coding sequence is TGTGCCAGCACCCTCGGACAGGGGTCGAACACTGAAGCTTTCTTT. Translated, it gives CASTLGQGSNTEAFF.

The chain links TRBV28 to TRBJ2-7; TRBD2 aligns across 11 bases. Germline V gives CDR1 MDHEN, CDR2 SYDVKM. V lost 4 bases and J lost 0; bases outside the gene matches: 14. The CDR3 covers 19 residues. Here the CDR3 reads CASSSPTGTSGFRSYEQYF. The CDR3 nucleotides are TGTGCCAGCAGTTCCCCAACCGGGACTAGCGGTTTCCGCTCCTACGAGCAGTACTTC.

This clone was counted once. The gene calls are TRBV3-1 (or the pseudogene TRBV3-2) and TRBJ2-7; the match to TRBD1 covers 8 bases. In germline, CDR1 is LGHDT, CDR2 YNNKEL (reference sequence). The CDR3 spans 14 residues. V was pared by 3 bases and J by 6 bases, with 7 bases of the junction left unmatched. CDR3 in amino acids: CASSQAGTGSEQYF. The CDR3 DNA follows: TGTGCCAGCAGCCAGGCCGGGACAGGTAGCGAGCAGTACTTC.

This sequence joins TRBV19 and TRBJ2-2, with D perhaps matching TRBD1 or TRBD2 (5 bases each). V was shortened by 7 bases and J by 7 bases, with 13 bases between the two germline ends. The CDR3 is 13 residues long. Germline CDR1 LNHDA, CDR2 SQIVND (reference sequence). The CDR3 loop reads CASTIGAGGELFF. The CDR3 DNA follows: TGTGCCAGTACGATAGGGGCGGGCGGGGAGCTGTTTTTT.

This rearrangement joins TRBV6-5 to TRBJ1-1; D gene uncertain. Per germline, CDR1 MNHEY and CDR2 SVGAGI. Deletions cut 7 bases from V and 0 bases from J, with 9 bases between. The CDR3 runs 13 residues. The CDR3 coding sequence is TGTGCCAGCATTCTGGATATGAACACTGAAGCTTTCTTT. It encodes CASILDMNTEAFF.

The chain is built from TRBV5-4 and TRBJ1-4, with 8 bases fitting TRBD1. Trimming took 2 bases from V and 7 from J; bases not matched to a gene: 1. Germline assignment: CDR1 SGHNT and CDR2 YYREEE (reference sequence). The CDR3 spans 13 residues. CDR3 sequence: CASSFDRGEKLFF. CDR3 sequence (DNA): TGTGCCAGCAGCTTCGACAGGGGTGAAAAACTGTTTTTT.

CDR3 sequence: CATSGLAAYEQYF. The DNA for the CDR3 is TGTGCCACATCGGGACTAGCGGCCTACGAGCAGTACTTC. The rearrangement joins TRBV28 to TRBJ2-7, with TRBD2 identical over 11 bases. The germline CDR1 and CDR2 sequences are MDHEN and SYDVKM. This CDR3 is 13 amino acids long. After removal of 10 bases from V and 2 bases from J, the junction contained 4 bases not matched to a gene.

V gene TRBV9 combines with J gene TRBJ1-2; TRBD1 might be the D (5 bases). This CDR3 has 13 residues. Deletions cut 4 bases from V and 2 bases from J, with 9 bases between. Germline CDR1 reads SGDLS; CDR2 reads YYNGEE. The CDR3 sequence: CASSPDTNYGYTF. CDR3 in DNA: TGTGCCAGCAGCCCGGACACCAACTATGGCTACACCTTC. The variable domain in full, completed from reference TRBV9 and TRBJ1-2, reads DSGVTQTPKHLITATGQRVTLRCSPRSGDLSVYWYQQSLDQGLQFLIQYYNGEERAKGNILERFSAQQFPDLHSELNLSSLELGDSALYFCASSPDTNYGYTFGSGTRLTVV.

The gene calls are TRBV30 and TRBJ1-2; TRBD1 matches 7 bases. The CDR3 length is 14 residues. Germline values: CDR1 GTSNPN, CDR2 SVGIG (reference sequence). Trimming cost V 1 base and J 2 bases; bases outside gene matches: 4. The CDR3 bases are TGTGCCTGGAGTGGGGTACAGGGGAACTATGGCTACACCTTC. As protein: CAWSGVQGNYGYTF.

Here the CDR3 reads CASSLVVGLDTEAFF. The CDR3 region has the DNA TGCGCCAGCAGCTTGGTGGTGGGTCTGGACACTGAAGCTTTCTTT. The chain couples TRBV5-1 to TRBJ1-1; D unclear. Germline V lookup: CDR1 SGHRS, CDR2 YFSETQ. V dropped 0 bases and J dropped 3 bases, with 12 bases sitting between them. This CDR3 spans 15 amino acids.

This clone appeared a single time. The CDR3 DNA follows: TGCGCCAGCAGCCAAGACGAGCACAGGGCTGAAGGAAACACCATATATTTT. This gives the protein CASSQDEHRAEGNTIYF. The rearrangement joins TRBV4-3 to TRBJ1-3; possible D gene TRBD1, 6 bases. The CDR3 loop spans 17 amino acids. Trimming removed 0 bases at V and 4 bases at J, with 16 bases between. Germline CDR1 is LGHNA and CDR2 is YSLEER.

The CDR3 sequence is CSASSRIGQPQHF. As DNA, the CDR3 is TGCAGTGCTAGTTCCCGAATCGGGCAGCCCCAGCATTTT. The chain combines TRBV20-1 with TRBJ1-5; no reliable D call. CDR1 and CDR2 from the germline V gene are DFQATT and SNEGSKA (reference sequence). The V end was cut by 3 bases, the J end by 7 bases, with 13 bases between. The CDR3 length is 13 residues.

The chain has TRBV27 and TRBJ1-2; D gene ambiguous. V was pared by 1 base and J by 1 base, with 10 bases between. The length of the CDR3 is 15 residues. In germline, CDR1 is MNHEY, CDR2 SMNVEV (reference sequence). The CDR3 loop is CASSLLGQSNYGYTF. The CDR3 nucleotides are TGTGCCAGCAGTTTATTAGGGCAGAGTAACTATGGCTACACCTTC.

This chain joins TRBV6-5 and TRBJ2-5; 8 bases line up with TRBD1. The V segment lost 4 bases and the J segment 1 base; nucleotides outside the gene matches: 8. Germline CDR1 and CDR2: MNHEY and SVGAGI. CDR3 length: 16 amino acids. CDR3 bases: TGTGCCAGCAGTTCTTACAGGGGGTCCCCCCAAGAGACCCAGTACTTC. This sequence encodes CASSSYRGSPQETQYF.

The chain uses TRBV11-3 and TRBJ2-4, with D perhaps TRBD1 (6 bases). The V end was cut by 5 bases, the J end by 4 bases, with 18 bases between. Germline V gene lookup returns CDR1 SGHNT and CDR2 YENEEA. The CDR3 totals 16 residues. DNA of the CDR3: TGTGCCAGCAGCATACAGGGATCAGGGCCTAAAAACATTCAGTACTTC. It yields the protein CASSIQGSGPKNIQYF. The whole variable domain, filled in from reference TRBV11-3 and TRBJ2-4, reads EAGVVQSPRYKIIEKKQPVAFWCNPISGHNTLYWYLQNLGQGPELLIRYENEEAVDDSQLPKDRFSAERLKGVDSTLKIQPAELGDSAVYLCASSIQGSGPKNIQYFGAGTRLSVL.

This chain joins TRBV5-8 and TRBJ1-5; D is unresolved. Germline V gene data show CDR1 as SGHTS and CDR2 as YDEGEE. This CDR3 has 15 residues. The V end lost 0 bases, the J end lost 4 bases, and 11 bases lay between the germline ends. The chain's CDR3 is CASSLVSIGNQPQHF. The CDR3 DNA reads as TGTGCCAGCAGCTTGGTATCGATTGGGAATCAGCCCCAGCATTTT.

The chain has TRBV30 and TRBJ2-7, with 9 bases identical to TRBD2. J lost 5 bases, V lost 2 bases, and 7 bases had no gene match. Germline CDR1 is GTSNPN and CDR2 is SVGIG (reference sequence). The CDR3 length is 14 residues. The CDR3 bases are TGTGCCTGGAGTATTAGCGGGAGCTTTGACGAGCAGTACTTC. Translation gives CAWSISGSFDEQYF.

The chain couples TRBV11-3 to TRBJ2-7; 8 nucleotides match TRBD2. V was clipped by 1 base and J by 5 bases; unmatched bases: 4. The CDR3 is 14 amino acids. Germline values: CDR1 SGHNT, CDR2 YENEEA. The CDR3 coding sequence is TGTGCCAGCAGCTTAGGGGGGACTAGAAACGAGCAGTACTTC. Its translation is CASSLGGTRNEQYF.

The CDR3 nucleotides read TGTGCCAGCAGCCAAGATCTAGGCAGAGTACAAGAGACCCAGTACTTC. This translates into CASSQDLGRVQETQYF. The chain carries TRBV3-1 (or the pseudogene TRBV3-2) and TRBJ2-5; the D is unclear. V was shortened by 0 bases and J by 2 bases, with 13 bases between the two germline ends. The CDR3 has 16 amino acids. Per germline, CDR1 LGHDT and CDR2 YNNKEL (reference sequence).